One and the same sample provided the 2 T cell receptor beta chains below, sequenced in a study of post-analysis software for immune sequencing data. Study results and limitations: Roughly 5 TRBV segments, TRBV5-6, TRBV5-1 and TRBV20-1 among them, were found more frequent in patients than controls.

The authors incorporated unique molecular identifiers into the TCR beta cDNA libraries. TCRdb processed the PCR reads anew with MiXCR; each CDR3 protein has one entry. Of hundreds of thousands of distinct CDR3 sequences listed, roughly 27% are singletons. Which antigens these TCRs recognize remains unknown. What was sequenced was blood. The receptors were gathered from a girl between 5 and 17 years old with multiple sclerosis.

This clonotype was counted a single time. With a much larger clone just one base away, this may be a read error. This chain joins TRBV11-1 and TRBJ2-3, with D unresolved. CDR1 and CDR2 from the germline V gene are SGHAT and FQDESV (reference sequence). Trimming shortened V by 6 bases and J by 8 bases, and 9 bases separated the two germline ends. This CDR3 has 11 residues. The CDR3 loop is CASSWAGTQYF. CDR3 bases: TGTGCCAGCAGTTGGGCAGGTACGCAGTATTTT.

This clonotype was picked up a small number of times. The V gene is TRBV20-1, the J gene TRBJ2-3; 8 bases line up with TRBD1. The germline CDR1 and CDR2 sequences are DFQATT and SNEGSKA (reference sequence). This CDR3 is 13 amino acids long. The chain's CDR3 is CRVRQGIADTQYF. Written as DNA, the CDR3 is TGCAGGGTACGACAGGGGATCGCAGATACGCAGTATTTT.